The clone carrying this T cell receptor (beta chain) was seen more than once but under ten times. Combining iRepertoire HTBI primers with Arm-PCR of CDR3 regions, the authors built TCR beta libraries. Per the study methods: Samples collectively showed some 60 TRBV and about 15 TRBJ segments. TCRdb independently ran MiXCR on the multiplex PCR reads; one entry per CDR3 protein. What appears here as the V and J calls and clone size reflects TCRdb's work, not the paper's. This table has about 610,000 distinct CDR3 sequences, about 15% appearing once. The CDR3 runs 16 residues. The germline V gene has CDR1 SGHVS and CDR2 FNYEAQ. Germline trimming cut 6 bases from V and 6 bases from J; bases unmatched to any gene: 12. The time point is: newly diagnosed GD, antithyroid drugs for less than 3 months. Extracted PBMC RNA gave rise to the TCR library. The data were obtained in a study of regulatory T cells in long-lasting Graves disease.

These data were also reused for a study on T cells in Graves' hyperthyroidism and ophthalmopathy.

The clonotype originates from a man in his late teens or twenties with Graves disease. This sequence joins TRBV7-6 and TRBJ2-7; TRBD2 matches at 12 bases. The source material was peripheral blood mononuclear cells (PBMCs), sampled at new diagnosis, from a patient treated with antithyroid drugs. The CDR3 spells CASSLGGLAGGREQYF. The DNA for the CDR3 is TGTGCCAGCAGTCTAGGCGGTCTAGCGGGAGGGCGCGAGCAGTACTTC.